The present T cell receptor (beta chain) was sequenced within a study of blood T cell repertoires in COVID-19. Whole-study context: The United States, Italy and Spain supplied acute and convalescent COVID-19 samples. Nucleic acid was either cDNA or gDNA, and it came from T cells, B-cell-depleted T cells, or PBMCs.

Trimming shortened V by 0 bases and J by 1 base, and 4 bases separated the two germline ends. Germline-derived CDR1 and CDR2 are SNHLY and FYNNEI. This CDR3 is built from 15 residues. As processed by the authors: Reference gene primer amplification gave nucleated cell count estimates. TCRdb keeps only in-frame clones here, not all; method: immunoSEQ multiplex PCR. V, J and clone size derive from that table, while D and trimming were established from the DNA sequence. The table records a few hundred thousand clones, around 90% of them present only once. This chain uses TRBV2 with TRBJ2-6, with D unclear. The TCR comes from a man aged 18 to 35 with active or convalescent COVID-19. Sequencing used peripheral blood. The CDR3 protein is CASSEAPSGANVLTF. The CDR3 DNA reads as TGTGCCAGCAGTGAAGCCCCATCTGGGGCCAACGTCCTGACTTTC.